This TCR beta chain appears in the sequencing data of a study of blood T cells in healthy people across ages. General study results and limits: Estimated diversity that came from one million T cells was considered an underestimate.

Every participating donor contributed roughly 9.6 milliliters of peripheral blood through a draw. As regards this clonotype: Its matching antigen is unknown.

This CDR3 is 16 amino acids long. The J segment lost 2 bases and the V segment lost 4 bases, leaving 5 bases of the junction unmatched. Germline values: CDR1 MGHRA, CDR2 YSYEKL. A second 7 to 11 cycle PCR used barcoded and J-beta primers. One entry per CDR3 protein, called by TCRdb with MiXCR from the 5' RACE reads. The sample contains roughly 1.9 million distinct CDR3 sequences, approximately 39% of which appear only once. The TCR originated in a human donor in good health. The specimen was blood. The chain uses TRBV4-1 and TRBJ1-6; 7 bases are a match to TRBD1. CDR3 bases: TGCGCCAGCAGCCTTACAGGGGACACCTATAATTCACCCCTCCACTTT. Encoded protein: CASSLTGDTYNSPLHF.